This TCR beta chain appears in the sequencing data of a study of blood T cell repertoires in COVID-19. Background on the study: Donors in the United States, Italy and Spain gave samples during acute or convalescent COVID-19.

Germline lookup yields CDR1 MNHEY and CDR2 SVGEGT. The ends were cut back, 0 bases at V and 0 bases at J, with 3 bases in the middle. There are 14 residues in the CDR3. Data came from immunoSEQ multiplex PCR; TCRdb stores just in-frame clones and leaves some out. The table records about 140,000 clones, about 90% of them present only once. The rearrangement joins TRBV6-2 or TRBV6-3 to TRBJ2-1; the D is unclear. What was sequenced was peripheral blood. This sequence was found in a woman in her sixties or seventies with acute or convalescent COVID-19. In DNA, the CDR3 is TGTGCCAGCAGTTACTCTAGCTCCTACAATGAGCAGTTCTTC. Protein sequence: CASSYSSSYNEQFF.